What follows are 30 T cell receptor beta chains derived from one specimen sequenced in a study of molecular identifiers for immune sequencing clone quantification. TCRdb re-analysed the PCR reads in MiXCR, keeping a single row per CDR3 protein. This sample yields about 640,000 distinct CDR3 sequences, of which roughly 21% are seen a single time; 0.85% belongs to the top ten. The specimen sequenced was naive CD8+ T cells from blood, with Jurkat cell RNA spiked in. Sample subset: FACS-sorted CD8+CD4-CCR7+CD45RA+ naive T cells. These receptors all stem from a human donor in good health. Some libraries in this study had Jurkat cell RNA spiked in.

This clonotype came up many times. This sequence joins TRBV4-1 and TRBJ2-7; no clear D. The germline CDR1 and CDR2 sequences are MGHRA and YSYEKL. Deletions cut 0 bases from V and 1 base from J, with 10 bases between. CDR3 length: 15 residues. CDR3 in amino acids: CASSQDPGTSYEQYF. CDR3 nucleotide sequence: TGCGCCAGCAGCCAAGATCCCGGCACGTCCTACGAGCAGTACTTC.

This clonotype was recorded many times. J is TRBJ2-7 and V is TRBV20-1; 9 nucleotides match TRBD1. This CDR3 has 18 amino acids. CDR1 is DFQATT, CDR2 SNEGSKA, per germline (reference sequence). The junction had 13 bases not matched to a gene; V was cut back by 1 base and J by 0 bases. This CDR3 reads CSARVFRDRDFSSYEQYF. The DNA for the CDR3 is TGCAGTGCTAGAGTTTTCCGGGACAGGGACTTTAGCTCCTACGAGCAGTACTTC.

This clonotype was observed a handful of times. The V and J genes are TRBV10-3 and TRBJ2-3; no definite D call. V was pared by 4 bases and J by 2 bases, with 28 bases between. Germline CDR1 and CDR2: ENHRY and SYGVKD. The CDR3 extends over 20 amino acids. The CDR3 here is CAISGWAKGKVTHHTDTQYF. Written as DNA, the CDR3 is TGTGCCATCAGTGGGTGGGCCAAGGGTAAGGTCACACACCACACAGATACGCAGTATTTT.

For this clonotype: This CDR3 fails to terminate in the conserved phenylalanine or tryptophan, so it likely reflects a read error. This sequence joins TRBV20-1 and TRBJ2-7, with 10 positions matching TRBD1. Germline V gene sequence: CDR1 DFQATT, CDR2 SNEGSKA (reference sequence). The CDR3 covers 14 residues. J gave up 2 bases and V 4 bases, and 5 bases lay outside the gene matches. The CDR3 DNA sequence: TGCAGTGCTATCGGACAGGGGGTCCCCTACGAGCAGTACATC. Its translation: CSAIGQGVPYEQYI.

The chain recombines TRBV19 with TRBJ2-1; possible D gene TRBD1, 6 bases. The V gene lost 7 bases and the J gene lost 0 bases, with 13 bases spanning the gap. Germline V gene sequence: CDR1 LNHDA, CDR2 SQIVND (reference sequence). The CDR3 extends over 15 amino acids. The CDR3 DNA reads TGTGCCAGTACCCAAACAGGGAGCTCCTACAATGAGCAGTTCTTC. The encoded protein is CASTQTGSSYNEQFF. Complete variable domain (other parts from reference TRBV19 and TRBJ2-1): DGGITQSPKYLFRKEGQNVTLSCEQNLNHDAMYWYRQDPGQGLRLIYYSQIVNDFQKGDIAEGYSVSREKKESFPLTVTSAQKNPTAFYLCASTQTGSSYNEQFFGPGTRLTVL.

This clonotype was recorded at least ten times. V usage is TRBV5-1 and J usage is TRBJ2-3; 12 bases line up with TRBD2. V was pared by 1 base and J by 5 bases, with 2 bases of the junction left unmatched. This CDR3 spans 15 amino acids. Germline CDR1 SGHRS, CDR2 YFSETQ. CDR3 amino acids: CASSLLTSGGDTQYF. The CDR3 region has the DNA TGCGCCAGCAGCTTGTTGACTAGCGGGGGAGATACGCAGTATTTT.

The CDR3 sequence: CASSLAGASNDGYTF. The CDR3 DNA reads as TGTGCCAGCAGCTTAGCGGGCGCGTCGAACGATGGCTACACCTTC. The chain uses TRBV7-9 and TRBJ1-2; D is undetermined. The CDR3 contains 15 residues. Germline CDR1 and CDR2: SEHNR and FQNEAQ (reference sequence). Trimming took 0 bases from V and 6 from J, leaving 14 bases between them.

This clonotype was counted between two and nine times. The gene calls are TRBV7-6 and TRBJ1-2; 7 nucleotides align to TRBD1. The V segment lost 7 bases and the J segment 10 bases; nucleotides outside the gene matches: 9. This CDR3 spans 12 amino acids. Per the germline V gene, CDR1 is SGHVS and CDR2 is FNYEAQ. As DNA, the CDR3 is TGTGCCAGCAAGGAGGGGGCCTACGACTACACCTTC. Translated, it gives CASKEGAYDYTF.

The chain carries TRBV11-3 and TRBJ2-7; 7 bases match TRBD2. V was pared by 5 bases and J by 9 bases, with 13 bases of the junction left unmatched. Germline CDR1 and CDR2: SGHNT and YENEEA. The CDR3 sequence is 14 residues long. CDR3 sequence: CASSIRDYRNRQYF. The CDR3 bases are TGTGCCAGCAGCATCCGGGACTACAGGAATCGGCAGTACTTC.

In this sample, this clonotype turned up many times. The chain combines TRBV27 with TRBJ2-7, with D tentatively TRBD2 (6 bases). V gave up 6 bases and J gave up 7 bases, with 22 bases separating them. Germline V gene data show CDR1 as MNHEY and CDR2 as SMNVEV (reference sequence). The CDR3 consists of 15 residues. CDR3 sequence: CASSLRTTQPREQYF. For the CDR3, the DNA is TGTGCCAGCAGCCTAAGGACTACACAGCCTAGGGAGCAGTACTTC.

Many counts were recorded for this clonotype. The rearrangement uses TRBV27 and TRBJ2-7, with no clear D. The germline V gene has CDR1 MNHEY and CDR2 SMNVEV (reference sequence). V was pared by 8 bases and J by 0 bases, with 11 bases between. The CDR3 totals 13 residues. CDR3: CASGPGSSYEQYF. Here the CDR3 DNA reads TGTGCCAGCGGGCCTGGTAGCTCCTACGAGCAGTACTTC.

The table lists this clonotype with many counts. The V gene is TRBV7-9, the J gene TRBJ1-1; weak D call: TRBD1 (5 bases). The V gene's germline CDR1 is SEHNR and CDR2 FQNEAQ (reference sequence). The CDR3 consists of 15 residues. The V end was cut by 1 base, the J end by 7 bases, with 16 bases between. CDR3 nucleotides: TGTGCCAGCAGCTTAGTGCGGGGGATGAGGAATGAAGCTTTCTTT. Encoded protein: CASSLVRGMRNEAFF.

The genes are TRBV20-1 and TRBJ1-1; 9 bases align to TRBD1. Germline V CDR1 and CDR2: DFQATT, SNEGSKA (reference sequence). V gave up 3 bases and J gave up 4 bases; unmatched junction bases: 21. The CDR3 spans 19 residues. CDR3 nucleotides: TGCAGTGCTAGTAAGTTCTTTTGGGGGGACAGGGCGCGTAGCACTGAAGCTTTCTTT. This encodes CSASKFFWGDRARSTEAFF.

Remarks on this clonotype: Lacking the conserved final phenylalanine or tryptophan, this CDR3 likely reflects a read error. The genes are TRBV28 and TRBJ1-6; D is unresolved. The V gene's germline CDR1 is MDHEN and CDR2 SYDVKM. The CDR3 loop spans 15 amino acids. As DNA, the CDR3 is TGTGCCAGCAGTTTGGAAAGCTCCTGTAATTCACCCCTCCACATT. Residues: CASSLESSCNSPLHI.

The table lists this clonotype with a few counts. This chain uses TRBV28 with TRBJ2-7, with TRBD2 identical over 7 bases. This CDR3 comprises 16 residues. V dropped 2 bases and J dropped 0; count of bases not matched to a gene: 7. CDR1 is MDHEN and CDR2 is SYDVKM in the germline V gene. Here the CDR3 DNA reads TGTGCCAGCAGTTTACCTCTAGCGGTGAGCTCCTACGAGCAGTACTTC. Its translation is CASSLPLAVSSYEQYF.

The sample holds a few counts of this clonotype. The chain is built from TRBV4-1 and TRBJ2-1; TRBD2 matches 12 bases. The CDR3 covers 16 residues. The ends lost 1 base at V and 8 bases at J; junction bases unmatched: 6. Germline V CDR1 and CDR2: MGHRA, YSYEKL. CDR3 DNA: TGCGCCAGCAGCCAAGCCCCACTAGCGGGGGGCTATGAGCAGTTCTTC. Its protein product is CASSQAPLAGGYEQFF.

This clonotype was recorded at least ten times. This chain links TRBV6-1 with TRBJ1-2; unclear D gene. V was shortened by 10 bases and J by 4 bases, with 22 bases between the two germline ends. The CDR3 extends over 15 amino acids. The germline V gene has CDR1 MNHNS and CDR2 SASEGT. CDR3 sequence reads: CATRKSLTESYGYTF. CDR3 DNA: TGTGCCACAAGAAAATCCCTGACGGAGTCCTATGGCTACACCTTC.

As to this clonotype: A much larger clone lies a single base off, so this may be a read error. V is TRBV4-3 and J is TRBJ2-7, with TRBD2 matching 9 bases. The CDR3 covers 18 residues. CDR1 and CDR2 (germline): LGHNA, YSLEER. CDR3 region: CASSQDGPASGTTYEQHF. As DNA, the CDR3 is TGCGCCAGCAGCCAAGATGGTCCGGCTAGCGGGACAACCTACGAGCAGCACTTC.

Of note for this clonotype: Possible read error: a much larger clone is one base away. This CDR3 is missing its conserved last phenylalanine or tryptophan, likely due to a read error. The gene calls are TRBV5-8 and TRBJ2-5; D remains unclear. This CDR3 contains 13 residues. CDR1 SGHTS and CDR2 YDEGEE come from the germline V gene. Trimming stripped 3 bases from V and 4 bases from J, with 10 bases between. In DNA form, the CDR3 reads TGTGCCAGCAGCTGGGCCGCCGGAGAGACCCAGTACTCC. It is translated as CASSWAAGETQYS.

This clonotype was counted many times. The chain joins TRBV29-1 to TRBJ2-5; a possible D gene is TRBD1 (6 bases). CDR3 length: 14 residues. Trimming pared 7 bases from V and 2 bases from J, leaving 17 bases between. Germline V gene data show CDR1 as SQVTM and CDR2 as ANQGSEA. CDR3 DNA: TGCAGCGGTACACGACAGGATAAACAAGAGACCCAGTACTTC. It yields the protein CSGTRQDKQETQYF.

This clonotype was seen ten or more times. This chain uses TRBV23-1 with TRBJ2-7, with D possibly matching TRBD1 (6 bases). TRBV23-1 belongs to the ORF category, with a function that is uncertain. The ends were cut back, 3 bases at V and 3 bases at J, with 9 bases in the middle. The CDR3 sequence is 13 residues long. The CDR3: CASSHPGDYEQYF. The DNA for the CDR3 is TGCGCCAGCAGTCACCCAGGGGACTACGAGCAGTACTTC.

This clonotype showed up many times. V gene TRBV12-3 or TRBV12-4 combines with J gene TRBJ2-5; D tentatively fits TRBD1 or TRBD2 (5 bases each). The germline V and J ends were trimmed by 3 bases and 5 bases, with 13 bases remaining between them. This CDR3 region has 14 residues. CDR3 amino acids: CASSFMAREETQYF. The CDR3 nucleotides are TGTGCCAGCAGTTTTATGGCCAGGGAGGAGACCCAGTACTTC.

The table lists this clonotype with many counts. The chain has TRBV2 and TRBJ2-7, with 9 bases identical to TRBD2. The germline CDR1 and CDR2 sequences are SNHLY and FYNNEI. Unmatched junction bases numbered 4, after V lost 5 bases and J lost 2 bases. The CDR3 covers 14 residues. Here the CDR3 reads CASSTSGPTYEQYF. In nucleotides, the CDR3 is TGTGCCAGCAGTACTAGCGGGCCTACCTACGAGCAGTACTTC.

The chain links TRBV4-3 to TRBJ1-5, with a tentative D call TRBD1 (6 bases). V lost 0 bases and J lost 2, with 14 bases in between. The length of the CDR3 is 17 residues. Germline lookup yields CDR1 LGHNA and CDR2 YSLEER. The CDR3 loop reads CASSQDRSQGGNQPQHF. The DNA of the CDR3 is TGCGCCAGCAGCCAAGATAGGTCACAGGGCGGCAATCAGCCCCAGCATTTT.

A word on this clonotype: Since a much larger clone is just one base distant, this may be a read error. The genes are TRBV9 and TRBJ2-1; D may be TRBD2 (5 bases). CDR3 size: 17 residues. Germline V CDR1 and CDR2: SGDLS, YYNGEE. The DNA for the CDR3 is TGTGCCGGCAGCGCAAAGAGGGATCTTATCTCCTACAATGAGCAGTTCTTC. It codes for CAGSAKRDLISYNEQFF.

This clonotype was found once. A much more abundant neighbour one base away suggests this may be a read error. The rearrangement uses TRBV11-2 and TRBJ1-1, with D uncertain. The CDR3 has 14 amino acids. Germline CDR1 reads SGHAT; CDR2 reads FQNNGV. CDR3 DNA: TGTGCCAGCAGCCGTTACGACATTGCCACTAAAGCTTTCTTT. It encodes CASSRYDIATKAFF.

This clonotype was counted a few times. The CDR3 spells CASRGTSGSAEQYF. In DNA form, the CDR3 reads TGTGCCAGTAGGGGGACTAGCGGGAGTGCCGAGCAGTACTTC. The chain combines TRBV19 with TRBJ2-7; 14 bases map to TRBD2. The CDR3 totals 14 residues. Looked up from germline, CDR1 is LNHDA and CDR2 is SQIVND (reference sequence). V lost 6 bases to trimming and J lost 6 bases; unmatched junction nucleotides: 4.

In this sample, this clonotype turned up a few times. In nucleotides, the CDR3 is TGCGCCAGCAGCTGGGACAGGTCAGCCTACGAGCAGTACTTC. This translates into CASSWDRSAYEQYF. The genes are TRBV5-1 and TRBJ2-7; TRBD1 aligns across 8 bases. The CDR3 is 14 residues long. V lost 3 bases, J lost 2 bases, and 4 bases stayed unmatched. Germline lookup yields CDR1 SGHRS and CDR2 YFSETQ.

This clonotype was counted ten times or more. The chain combines TRBV7-6 with TRBJ2-5; D gene ambiguous. The CDR3 consists of 16 residues. Germline CDR1 reads SGHVS; CDR2 reads FNYEAQ. V was trimmed by 2 bases and J by 4 bases, leaving 17 bases between them. The CDR3 DNA follows: TGTGCCAGCAGCTTACCCACTCGGACCTATTCAGAGACCCAGTACTTC. Amino acids: CASSLPTRTYSETQYF.

The chain uses TRBV13 and TRBJ2-1, with no clear D. This CDR3 has 14 residues. Germline lookup yields CDR1 PRHDT and CDR2 FYEKMQ (reference sequence). V was cut by 2 bases and J by 6 bases, with 11 bases left in between. The CDR3 spells CASSLRSTSNEQFF. CDR3 nucleotide sequence: TGTGCCAGCAGCTTAAGGTCAACCTCCAATGAGCAGTTCTTC.